This T cell receptor beta chain came from a study of blood T cell repertoires in COVID-19. The wider study: Donors in the United States, Italy and Spain gave samples during acute or convalescent COVID-19.

The length of the CDR3 is 17 residues. Germline loops: CDR1 MNHEY, CDR2 SMNVEV (reference sequence). V shed 5 bases and J shed 2 bases, with 22 bases lying between them. Original data processing: Estimation of nucleated cell counts relied on the amplification of reference gene primers. The protocol was immunoSEQ multiplex PCR, while the TCRdb copy is restricted to in-frame clones and leaves out a portion. Clonal size and the V and J genes are those of that table, whereas D and trimming came from the DNA. The sample lists 45,000 to 60,000 clones; 70% to 90% were seen once. The sample taken for sequencing was peripheral blood. The source is a man in his fifties or sixties with acute or convalescent COVID-19. The chain recombines TRBV27 with TRBJ2-7, with D possibly TRBD2 on 6 matching bases. The CDR3 sequence: CASSLEYTGLAAYEQYF. In DNA form, the CDR3 reads TGTGCCAGCAGTCTAGAATACACGGGACTCGCGGCCTACGAGCAGTACTTC.